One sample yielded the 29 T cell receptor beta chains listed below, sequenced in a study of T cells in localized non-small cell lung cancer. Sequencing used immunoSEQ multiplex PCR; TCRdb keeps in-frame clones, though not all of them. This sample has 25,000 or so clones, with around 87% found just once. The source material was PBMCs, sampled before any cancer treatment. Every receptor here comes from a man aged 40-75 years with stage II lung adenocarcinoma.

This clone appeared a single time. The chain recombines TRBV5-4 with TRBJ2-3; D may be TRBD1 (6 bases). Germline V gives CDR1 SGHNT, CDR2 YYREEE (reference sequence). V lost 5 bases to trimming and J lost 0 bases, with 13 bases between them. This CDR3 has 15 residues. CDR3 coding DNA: TGTGCCAGCAGAATAGGGGGACAAAGCACAGATACGCAGTATTTT. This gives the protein CASRIGGQSTDTQYF.

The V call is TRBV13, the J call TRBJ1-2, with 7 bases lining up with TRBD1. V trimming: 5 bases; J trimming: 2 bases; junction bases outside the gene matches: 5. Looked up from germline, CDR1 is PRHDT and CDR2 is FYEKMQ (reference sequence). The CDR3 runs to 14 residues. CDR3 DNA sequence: TGTGCCAGCAGCCGACAGGGTACCAACTATGGCTACACCTTC. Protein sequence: CASSRQGTNYGYTF.

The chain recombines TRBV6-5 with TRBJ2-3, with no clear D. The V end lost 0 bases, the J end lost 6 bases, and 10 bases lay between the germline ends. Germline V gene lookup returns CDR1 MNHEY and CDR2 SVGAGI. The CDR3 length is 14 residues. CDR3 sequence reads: CASSYSKLVDTQYF. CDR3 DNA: TGTGCCAGCAGTTACTCGAAGTTGGTTGATACGCAGTATTTT.

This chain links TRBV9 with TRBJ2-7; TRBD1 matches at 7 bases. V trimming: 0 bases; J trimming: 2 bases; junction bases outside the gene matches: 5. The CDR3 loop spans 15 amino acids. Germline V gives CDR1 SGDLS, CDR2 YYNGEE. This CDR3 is CASSVDGTVTYEQYF. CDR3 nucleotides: TGTGCCAGCAGCGTAGATGGGACAGTAACCTACGAGCAGTACTTC.

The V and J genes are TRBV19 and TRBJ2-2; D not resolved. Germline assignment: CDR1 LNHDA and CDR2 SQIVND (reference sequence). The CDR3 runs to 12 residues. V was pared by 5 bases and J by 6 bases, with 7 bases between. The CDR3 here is CASSPRAGELFF. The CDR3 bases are TGTGCCAGTAGTCCACGGGCCGGGGAGCTGTTTTTT.

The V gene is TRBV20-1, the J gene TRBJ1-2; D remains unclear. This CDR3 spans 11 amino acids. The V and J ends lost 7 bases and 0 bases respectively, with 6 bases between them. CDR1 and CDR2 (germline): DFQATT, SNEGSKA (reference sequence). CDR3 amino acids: CSGSANYGYTF. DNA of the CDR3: TGCAGTGGGTCGGCTAACTATGGCTACACCTTC.

The CDR3 is CASSPGPQDTQYF. The CDR3 nucleotides are TGTGCCAGCAGCCCCGGGCCTCAAGATACGCAGTATTTT. V gene TRBV7-2 combines with J gene TRBJ2-3, with D hard to call. Germline V lookup: CDR1 SGHTA, CDR2 FQGNSA. V lost 5 bases to trimming and J lost 5 bases, with 11 bases between them. This CDR3 is 13 amino acids long.

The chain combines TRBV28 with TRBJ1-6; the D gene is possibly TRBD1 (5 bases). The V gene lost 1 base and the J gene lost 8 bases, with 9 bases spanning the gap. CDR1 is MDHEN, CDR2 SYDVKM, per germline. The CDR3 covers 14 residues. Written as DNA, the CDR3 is TGTGCCAGCAGTTTATTGGTAGGGGATTCACCCCTCCACTTT. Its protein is CASSLLVGDSPLHF.

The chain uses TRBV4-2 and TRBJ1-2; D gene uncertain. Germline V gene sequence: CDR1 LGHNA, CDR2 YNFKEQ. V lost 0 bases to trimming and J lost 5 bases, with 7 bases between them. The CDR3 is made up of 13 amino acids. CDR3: CASSQEGQYGYTF. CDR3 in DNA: TGTGCCAGCAGCCAAGAAGGGCAATATGGCTACACCTTC.

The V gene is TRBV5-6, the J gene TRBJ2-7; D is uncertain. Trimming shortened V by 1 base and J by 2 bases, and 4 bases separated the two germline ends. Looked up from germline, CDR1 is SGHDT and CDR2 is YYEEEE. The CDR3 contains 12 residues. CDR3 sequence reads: CASSLSTYEQYF. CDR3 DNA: TGTGCCAGCAGCTTGTCTACCTACGAGCAGTACTTC.

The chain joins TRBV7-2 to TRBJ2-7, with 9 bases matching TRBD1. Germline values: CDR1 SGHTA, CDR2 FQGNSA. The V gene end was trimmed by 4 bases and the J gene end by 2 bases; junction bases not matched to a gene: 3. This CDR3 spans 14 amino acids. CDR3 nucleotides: TGTGCCAGCAGCTCGGACAGGGGCCCCTACGAGCAGTACTTC. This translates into CASSSDRGPYEQYF.

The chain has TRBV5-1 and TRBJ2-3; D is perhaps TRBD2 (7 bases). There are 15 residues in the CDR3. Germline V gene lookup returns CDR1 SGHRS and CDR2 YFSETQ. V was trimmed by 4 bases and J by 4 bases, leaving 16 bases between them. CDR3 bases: TGCGCCAGCAGCCCGGGGGGCCCCCGAGCAGATACGCAGTATTTT. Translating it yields CASSPGGPRADTQYF. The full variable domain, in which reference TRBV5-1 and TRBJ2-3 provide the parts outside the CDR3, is KAGVTQTPRYLIKTRGQQVTLSCSPISGHRSVSWYQQTPGQGLQFLFEYFSETQRNKGNFPGRFSGRQFSNSRSEMNVSTLELGDSALYLCASSPGGPRADTQYFGPGTRLTVL.

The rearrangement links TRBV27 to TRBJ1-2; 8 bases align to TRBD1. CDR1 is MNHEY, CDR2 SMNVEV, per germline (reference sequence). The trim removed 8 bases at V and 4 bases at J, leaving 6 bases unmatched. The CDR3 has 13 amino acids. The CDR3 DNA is TGTGCCAGCGCTAAGGGACAGGCCTATGGCTACACCTTC. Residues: CASAKGQAYGYTF.

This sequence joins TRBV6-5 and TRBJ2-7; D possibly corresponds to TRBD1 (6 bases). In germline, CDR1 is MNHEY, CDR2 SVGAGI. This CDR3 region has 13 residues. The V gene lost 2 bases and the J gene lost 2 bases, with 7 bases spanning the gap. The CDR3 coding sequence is TGTGCCAGCAGTTACGGGACAACCTACGAGCAGTACTTC. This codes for CASSYGTTYEQYF.

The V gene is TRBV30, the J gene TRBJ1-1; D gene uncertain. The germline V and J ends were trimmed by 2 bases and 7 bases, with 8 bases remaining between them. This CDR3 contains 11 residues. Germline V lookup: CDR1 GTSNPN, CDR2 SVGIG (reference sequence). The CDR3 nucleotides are TGTGCCTGGAGTCGCGGGGATGAAGCTTTCTTT. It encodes CAWSRGDEAFF.

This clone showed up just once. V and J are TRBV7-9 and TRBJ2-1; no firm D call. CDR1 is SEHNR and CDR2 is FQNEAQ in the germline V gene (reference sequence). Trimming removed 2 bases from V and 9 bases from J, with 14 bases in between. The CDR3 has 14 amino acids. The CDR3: CASSLSDHGGEQFF. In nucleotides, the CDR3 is TGTGCCAGCAGCTTATCTGACCATGGTGGTGAGCAGTTCTTC. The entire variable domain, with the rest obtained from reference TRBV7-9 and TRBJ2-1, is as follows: DTGVSQNPRHKITKRGQNVTFRCDPISEHNRLYWYRQTLGQGPEFLTYFQNEAQLEKSRLLSDRFSAERPKGSFSTLEIQRTEQGDSAMYLCASSLSDHGGEQFFGPGTRLTVL.

CDR3 residues: CAWSRGGGGTGELFF. CDR3 bases: TGTGCCTGGAGTAGAGGAGGGGGCGGAACCGGGGAGCTGTTTTTT. The gene calls are TRBV30 and TRBJ2-2; D may be TRBD1 (7 bases). The germline CDR1 and CDR2 sequences are GTSNPN and SVGIG (reference sequence). This CDR3 comprises 15 residues. Trimming cost V 2 bases and J 5 bases, with 15 bases left between them.

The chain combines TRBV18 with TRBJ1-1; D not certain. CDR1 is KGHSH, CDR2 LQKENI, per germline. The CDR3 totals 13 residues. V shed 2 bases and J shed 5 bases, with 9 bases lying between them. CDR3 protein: CASSPDMATEAFF. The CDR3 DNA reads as TGTGCCAGCTCACCAGATATGGCGACTGAAGCTTTCTTT.

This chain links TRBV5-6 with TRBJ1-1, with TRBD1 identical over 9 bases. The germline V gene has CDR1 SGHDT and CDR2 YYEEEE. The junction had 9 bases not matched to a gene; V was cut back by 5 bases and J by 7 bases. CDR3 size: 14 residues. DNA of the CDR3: TGTGCCAGCAGTTATAGACAGGGGGACCGTGAAGCTTTCTTT. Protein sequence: CASSYRQGDREAFF. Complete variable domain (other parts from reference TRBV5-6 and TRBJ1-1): DAGVTQSPTHLIKTRGQQVTLRCSPKSGHDTVSWYQQALGQGPQFIFQYYEEEERQRGNFPDRFSGHQFPNYSSELNVNALLLGDSALYLCASSYRQGDREAFFGQGTRLTVV.

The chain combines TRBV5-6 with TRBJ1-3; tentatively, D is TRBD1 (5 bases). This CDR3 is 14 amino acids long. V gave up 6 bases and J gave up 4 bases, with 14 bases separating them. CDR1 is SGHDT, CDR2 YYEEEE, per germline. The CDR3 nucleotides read TGTGCCAGCAACGACCGGGGGGGAGGAAACACCATATATTTT. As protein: CASNDRGGGNTIYF.

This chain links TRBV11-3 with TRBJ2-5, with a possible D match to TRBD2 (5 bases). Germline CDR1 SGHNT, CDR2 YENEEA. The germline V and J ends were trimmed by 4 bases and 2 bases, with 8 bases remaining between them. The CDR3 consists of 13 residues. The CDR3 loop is CASSWLAQETQYF. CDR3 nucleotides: TGTGCCAGCAGCTGGCTAGCACAAGAGACCCAGTACTTC.

The CDR3 DNA follows: TGTGCCAGTAGTATAACAGGGAATGGCTACACCTTC. It is translated as CASSITGNGYTF. The chain combines TRBV19 with TRBJ1-2; D may be TRBD1 (6 bases). CDR3 length: 12 residues. Germline V gives CDR1 LNHDA, CDR2 SQIVND (reference sequence). Trimming removed 2 bases at V and 6 bases at J, with 7 bases between.

CDR3 region: CASSVGQESPLHF. DNA for the CDR3: TGTGCCAGCAGCGTCGGACAGGAGTCACCCCTCCACTTT. This rearrangement joins TRBV9 to TRBJ1-6, with 7 bases identical to TRBD1. The CDR3 spans 13 residues. V lost 2 bases to trimming and J lost 10 bases; unmatched junction nucleotides: 3. Germline loops: CDR1 SGDLS, CDR2 YYNGEE.

The CDR3 bases are TGTGCCAGCAGTCCAGACAGGGGGGCAGATACGCAGTATTTT. Amino acids: CASSPDRGADTQYF. This rearrangement joins TRBV7-2 to TRBJ2-3, with TRBD1 identical over 9 bases. V was pared by 6 bases and J by 4 bases, with 5 bases of the junction left unmatched. Looked up from germline, CDR1 is SGHTA and CDR2 is FQGNSA. This CDR3 spans 14 amino acids.

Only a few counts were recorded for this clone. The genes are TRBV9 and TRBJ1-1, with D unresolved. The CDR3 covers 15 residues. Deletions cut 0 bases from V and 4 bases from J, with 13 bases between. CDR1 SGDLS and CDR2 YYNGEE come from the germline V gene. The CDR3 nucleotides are TGTGCCAGCAGCGTAGGAAGTATCAGCGGCACTGAAGCTTTCTTT. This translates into CASSVGSISGTEAFF.

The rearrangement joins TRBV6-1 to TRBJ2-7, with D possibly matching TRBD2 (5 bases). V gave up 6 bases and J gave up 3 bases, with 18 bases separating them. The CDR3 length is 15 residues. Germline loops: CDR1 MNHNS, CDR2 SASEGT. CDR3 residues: CASRITESAVYEQYF. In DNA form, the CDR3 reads TGTGCCAGCAGAATTACGGAATCAGCGGTCTACGAGCAGTACTTC.

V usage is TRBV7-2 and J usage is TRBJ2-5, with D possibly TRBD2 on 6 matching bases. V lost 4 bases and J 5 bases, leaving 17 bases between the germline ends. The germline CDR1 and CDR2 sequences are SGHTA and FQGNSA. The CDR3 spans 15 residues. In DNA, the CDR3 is TGTGCCAGCAGCTCTCGTGGGACTCTGGCGGAGACCCAGTACTTC. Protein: CASSSRGTLAETQYF.

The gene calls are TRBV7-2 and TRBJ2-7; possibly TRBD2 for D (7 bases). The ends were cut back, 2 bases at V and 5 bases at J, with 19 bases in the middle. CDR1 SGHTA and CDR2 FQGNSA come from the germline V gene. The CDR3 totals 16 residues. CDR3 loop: CASSLRGAVVGNEQYF. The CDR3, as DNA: TGTGCCAGCAGCTTACGGGGGGCGGTAGTAGGGAACGAGCAGTACTTC.

CDR3 residues: CASSLRTERDEKLFF. The CDR3, as DNA: TGCGCCAGCAGCCTCCGGACAGAGAGAGATGAAAAACTGTTTTTT. This chain connects TRBV4-1 to TRBJ1-4, with a tentative D call TRBD1 (6 bases). The V gene's germline CDR1 is MGHRA and CDR2 YSYEKL. This CDR3 contains 15 residues. Trimming cost V 4 bases and J 6 bases, with 15 bases left between them.